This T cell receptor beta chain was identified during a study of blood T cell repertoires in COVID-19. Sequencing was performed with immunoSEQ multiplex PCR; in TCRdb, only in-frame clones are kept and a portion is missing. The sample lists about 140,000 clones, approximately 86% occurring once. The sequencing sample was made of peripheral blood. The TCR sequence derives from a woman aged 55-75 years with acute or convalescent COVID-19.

CDR3 DNA sequence: TGTGCCAGCAGGAGGACAGGGCCCTACGAGCAGTACTTC. Translated: CASRRTGPYEQYF. The chain recombines TRBV6-5 with TRBJ2-7; 8 bases are a match to TRBD1. Germline V gene lookup returns CDR1 MNHEY and CDR2 SVGAGI. Trimming took 6 bases from V and 2 from J; bases not matched to a gene: 3. The length of the CDR3 is 13 residues.